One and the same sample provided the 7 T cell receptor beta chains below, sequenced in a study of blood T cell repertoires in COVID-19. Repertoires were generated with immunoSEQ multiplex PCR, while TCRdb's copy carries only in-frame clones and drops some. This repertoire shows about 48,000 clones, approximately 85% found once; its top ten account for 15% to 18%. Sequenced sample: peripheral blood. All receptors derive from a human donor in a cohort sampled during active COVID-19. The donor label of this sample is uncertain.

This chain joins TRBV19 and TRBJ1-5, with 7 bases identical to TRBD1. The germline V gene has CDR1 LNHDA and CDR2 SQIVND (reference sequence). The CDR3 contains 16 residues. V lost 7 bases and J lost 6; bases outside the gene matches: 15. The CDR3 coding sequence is TGTGCCAGTACCAACATCGGACAGGACCCCCGTCAGCCCCAGCATTTT. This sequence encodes CASTNIGQDPRQPQHF.

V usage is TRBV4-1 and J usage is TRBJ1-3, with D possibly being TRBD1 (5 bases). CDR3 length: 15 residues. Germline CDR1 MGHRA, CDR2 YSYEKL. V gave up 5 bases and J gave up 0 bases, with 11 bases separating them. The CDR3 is CASSAQVRSGNTIYF. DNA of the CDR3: TGCGCCAGCAGCGCACAGGTGCGCTCTGGAAACACCATATATTTT.

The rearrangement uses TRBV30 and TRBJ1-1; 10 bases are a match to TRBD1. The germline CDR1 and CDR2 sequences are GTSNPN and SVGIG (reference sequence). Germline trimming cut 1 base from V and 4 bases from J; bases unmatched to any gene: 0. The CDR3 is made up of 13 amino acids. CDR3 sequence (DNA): TGTGCCTGGAGTGGGACAGGGGGCACTGAAGCTTTCTTT. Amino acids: CAWSGTGGTEAFF.

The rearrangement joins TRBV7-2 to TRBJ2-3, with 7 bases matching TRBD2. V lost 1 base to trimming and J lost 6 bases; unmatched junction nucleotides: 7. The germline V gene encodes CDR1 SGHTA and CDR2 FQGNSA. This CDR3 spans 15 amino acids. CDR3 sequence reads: CASSLGGGGWDTQYF. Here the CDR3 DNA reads TGTGCCAGCAGCTTAGGAGGCGGGGGATGGGATACGCAGTATTTT.

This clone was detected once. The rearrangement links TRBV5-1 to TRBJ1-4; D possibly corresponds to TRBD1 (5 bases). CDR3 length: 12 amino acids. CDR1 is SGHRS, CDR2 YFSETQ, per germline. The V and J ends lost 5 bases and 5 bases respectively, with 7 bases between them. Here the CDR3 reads CASSKGNEKLFF. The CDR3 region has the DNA TGCGCCAGCAGTAAGGGGAATGAAAAACTGTTTTTT.

CDR3: CASSSSIMGGPGYTF. For the CDR3, the DNA is TGTGCCAGCAGCTCCTCAATCATGGGAGGGCCTGGCTACACCTTC. The J gene is TRBJ1-2, the V gene TRBV7-2; no firm D call. This CDR3 spans 15 amino acids. Germline V gives CDR1 SGHTA, CDR2 FQGNSA. The ends were cut back, 4 bases at V and 7 bases at J, with 19 bases in the middle.

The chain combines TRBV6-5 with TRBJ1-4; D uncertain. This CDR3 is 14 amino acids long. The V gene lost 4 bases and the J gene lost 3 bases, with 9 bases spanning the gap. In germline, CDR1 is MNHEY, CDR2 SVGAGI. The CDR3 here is CASSLGGSNEKLFF. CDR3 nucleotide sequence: TGTGCCAGCAGTTTAGGAGGGTCTAATGAAAAACTGTTTTTT.